This T cell receptor beta chain comes out of a study of human T cells and chemical hapten exposure. Study-wide context: The study enrolled mostly female patients with alopecia areata, totalis or universalis. Overall study findings and caveats: Relative to controls, expanded TCRs formed significantly more large CDR3 similarity clusters.

On this clonotype: Its cognate antigen is unknown. The junction differs from germline at one of its ends, possibly a read error.

MiXCR, applied by TCRdb to the RACE reads, yields one record per CDR3 protein. Among 190,000 or so distinct CDR3 sequences listed, roughly 30% were seen once. Specified time point: pre-sensitization, week 0. Indicated treatment: therapeutic diphenylcyclopropenone sensitization with weekly scalp DPC. Donation of samples came from alopecia patients who were 18 to 70 years old and suitable for DPC. From germline, CDR1 is MDHEN and CDR2 SYDVKM. The CDR3 runs to 15 residues. The chain combines TRBV28 with TRBJ2-4, with D hard to call. This clonotype was obtained from a woman aged 25 to 39 with alopecia areata. Some clones in this sample may be carry-over from other donors' samples. This sample comprised whole blood, obtained in connection with sensitization to the hapten diphenylcyclopropenone (DPC). In DNA form, the CDR3 reads TGTGTCAGCAGTTTAGCAGACGGGGCCAAAAACATTCAGTACTTC. This sequence encodes CVSSLADGAKNIQYF. Full variable domain (rest looked up from reference TRBV28 and TRBJ2-4): DVKVTQSSRYLVKRTGEKVFLECVQDMDHENMFWYRQDPGLGLRLIYFSYDVKMKEKGDIPEGYSVSREKKERFSLILESASTNQTSMYLCVSSLADGAKNIQYFGAGTRLSVL.